The 8 T cell receptor beta chains below come from one sample, sequenced in a study of early T cells in non-severe SARS-CoV-2 infection. TCRdb reanalysed the 5' RACE reads using MiXCR and keeps one entry per CDR3 protein. The profile shows roughly 70,000 distinct CDR3 sequences, approximately 13% of them singletons. Material: whole blood. These TCRs come from an adult who was a healthcare worker with PCR-confirmed SARS-CoV-2 infection or an uninfected control (not recorded which).

This clonotype was found a few times. This rearrangement joins TRBV7-2 to TRBJ2-4, with unresolved D. V was clipped by 0 bases and J by 8 bases, with 5 bases between them. Germline V CDR1 and CDR2: SGHTA, FQGNSA. The CDR3 has 12 residues. The CDR3 region is CASSLASDIQYF. CDR3 DNA: TGTGCCAGCAGCTTAGCGTCGGACATTCAGTACTTC.

This clonotype has ten or more counts. This rearrangement joins TRBV2 to TRBJ1-1, with a possible D match to TRBD1 (5 bases). The CDR3 has 14 amino acids. CDR1 and CDR2 from the germline V gene are SNHLY and FYNNEI. Trimming stripped 6 bases from V and 6 bases from J, with 17 bases between. Written as DNA, the CDR3 is TGTGCCAGCAGGCCACAGGTTGGGTACGCTGAAGCTTTCTTT. Translated: CASRPQVGYAEAFF. Looking up the rest from reference TRBV2 and TRBJ1-1 gives the full variable domain: EPEVTQTPSHQVTQMGQEVILRCVPISNHLYFYWYRQILGQKVEFLVSFYNNEISEKSEIFDDQFSVERPDGSNFTLKIRSTKLEDSAMYFCASRPQVGYAEAFFGQGTRLTVV.

This clonotype was counted a few times. The chain joins TRBV7-8 to TRBJ2-7; D remains ambiguous. The CDR3 is 14 amino acids. V was trimmed by 4 bases and J by 3 bases, leaving 13 bases between them. Looked up from germline, CDR1 is SGHVS and CDR2 is FQNEAQ. The CDR3 loop is CASSSSVGHYEQYF. The DNA for the CDR3 is TGTGCCAGCAGCTCCTCCGTTGGGCACTACGAGCAGTACTTC.

The gene calls are TRBV12-5 and TRBJ1-1; D call uncertain. Trimming cost V 5 bases and J 11 bases, with 6 bases left between them. The CDR3 is made up of 9 amino acids. Germline V gene sequence: CDR1 LGHNT, CDR2 FRNRAP. The DNA of the CDR3 is TGTGCTAGTGGTCCGCCCGCTTTCTTT. It specifies CASGPPAFF.

The V and J genes are TRBV6-1 and TRBJ2-3, with D uncertain. The V gene lost 2 bases and the J gene lost 6 bases, with 9 bases spanning the gap. This CDR3 spans 13 amino acids. The germline V gene has CDR1 MNHNS and CDR2 SASEGT. CDR3 residues: CASSEMFADTQYF. CDR3 bases: TGTGCCAGCAGTGAAATGTTTGCTGATACGCAGTATTTT.

This chain uses TRBV29-1 with TRBJ1-6; 10 bases agree with TRBD1. The CDR3 is 12 amino acids. V lost 4 bases to trimming and J lost 14 bases; unmatched junction nucleotides: 5. Germline V gene lookup returns CDR1 SQVTM and CDR2 ANQGSEA. Here the CDR3 DNA reads TGCAGCGTTGGGACAGGGGGGGGAACCCTCCACTTT. Translating gives CSVGTGGGTLHF.

The rearrangement uses TRBV10-3 and TRBJ2-3; D is possibly TRBD1 (5 bases). There are 14 residues in the CDR3. V shed 5 bases and J shed 4 bases, with 13 bases lying between them. The germline gives CDR1 ENHRY, CDR2 SYGVKD. The CDR3 nucleotides are TGTGCCATCAGTATTCAGGGTCAATCAGATACGCAGTATTTT. This translates into CAISIQGQSDTQYF.

This clonotype was detected only a few times. V is TRBV10-2 and J is TRBJ2-3; the D call may be TRBD1 or TRBD2 (6 bases each). Germline V gene data show CDR1 as WSHSY and CDR2 as SAAADI. The CDR3 has 17 amino acids. Trimming shortened V by 7 bases and J by 4 bases, and 24 bases separated the two germline ends. This CDR3 reads CASTRRGDQDLADTQYF. CDR3 bases: TGCGCCAGCACTAGAAGGGGGGACCAGGACTTAGCAGATACGCAGTATTTT.